Described below is a single T cell receptor beta chain sequence and its context. The CDR3 has 17 residues. The V end was cut by 3 bases, the J end by 1 base, with 18 bases between. Germline CDR1 SGDLS, CDR2 YYNGEE. What went into each PCR as a spike was synthetic TCR analog templates. Repertoires were generated with immunoSEQ multiplex PCR, while TCRdb's copy carries only in-frame clones and drops some. The table lists around 40,000 clones, approximately 91% of them singletons, with roughly 12% in the top ten. The data belong to a study of PD-L1 blockade in urothelial cancer. Study-level information: Intravenous atezolizumab, 1,200 mg every 3 weeks, was begun by patients around 2014.

Documented time point: pretreatment peripheral blood. The receptor was isolated from a woman aged 55-69 years with urothelial cancer. Specimen: PBMCs, collected around atezolizumab (anti-PD-L1) treatment. This chain links TRBV9 with TRBJ2-3, with D possibly TRBD1 on 6 matching bases. The CDR3 DNA follows: TGTGCCAGCAGCGGGTCCGGGGCCCCAGGGGGCACAGATACGCAGTATTTT. Protein: CASSGSGAPGGTDTQYF.